The rows below give T cell receptor beta chains drawn from one sample of a study of post-analysis software for immune sequencing data. One entry per CDR3 protein results from TCRdb running MiXCR on the PCR reads. Here the sample spans hundreds of thousands of distinct CDR3 sequences, roughly 30% being singletons. Input material: blood. The receptors shown here come from a girl aged 5-17 years with multiple sclerosis. The CDR3 runs from the conserved cysteine through the conserved F or W. Fields, in order: clone size, D gene, J gene, V gene, CDR3 DNA, CDR3 protein. The D gene is left open where the match is weak. Clone size is given for some rows only: seen once, a few or many times, or a class if the clone is expanded.

few	-	TRBJ2-5	TRBV2	TGTGCCAGCAGTGAAGCAGAGGGGTCTCAAGAGACCCAGTACTTC	CASSEAEGSQETQYF
-	-	TRBJ2-3	TRBV20-1	TGCAGTGCTAGTACCAGCCTGCAGTATTTT	CSASTSLQYF
-	-	TRBJ1-2	TRBV14	TGTGCCAGCAGCGAAGCAGGACAGTATGGCTACACCTTC	CASSEAGQYGYTF
-	TRBD2	TRBJ2-7	TRBV29-1	TGCAGCGTTGGTAATAGCGGGGGACCCTACGAGCAGTACTTC	CSVGNSGGPYEQYF
-	-	TRBJ1-5	TRBV2	TGTGCCAGCAGTGTCCGGTCCGACAGCAATCAGCCCCAGCATTTT	CASSVRSDSNQPQHF
few	TRBD2	TRBJ2-3	TRBV20-1	TGCAGTGCTAGAGTAACTAGCGGGAGGGCCGGGTCAGATACGCAGTATTTT	CSARVTSGRAGSDTQYF
-	-	TRBJ2-7	TRBV15	TGTGCCACCAGCAGAAATTGGGACGGATTGGAAACCCAGTACTTC	CATSRNWDGLETQYF
-	TRBD2	TRBJ2-7	TRBV6-1	TGTGCCAGCAGCCAACGGCGGTCTAGCGGGGGGTTCTACGAGCAGTACTTC	CASSQRRSSGGFYEQYF
-	TRBD1	TRBJ2-1	TRBV28	TGTGCCAGCAGTTTAAGACAGGGTGTGGTCAATGAGCAGTTCTTC	CASSLRQGVVNEQFF
-	-	TRBJ1-4	TRBV18	TGTGCCAGCTCTGACGGGAGGGGGAAGAGTGAAAAACTGTTTTTT	CASSDGRGKSEKLFF
-	TRBD1	TRBJ1-2	TRBV7-2	TGTGCCAGCAGCTTAGAGTACAGGGGATATAACTATGGCTACACCTTC	CASSLEYRGYNYGYTF
-	TRBD2	TRBJ2-2	TRBV11-2	TGTGCCAGCAGCTTAGAGGGACTAGCGGGAGACCTCCCCGGGGAGCTGTTTTTT	CASSLEGLAGDLPGELFF
-	-	TRBJ1-4	TRBV5-1	TGCGCCAGCAGCTTGCCGGACGTTAATGAAAAACTGTTTTTT	CASSLPDVNEKLFF
-	TRBD2	TRBJ2-1	TRBV7-9	TGTGCCAGCAGCTTAAGACTAGCCGGTGAGCAGTTCTTC	CASSLRLAGEQFF
few	-	TRBJ2-1	TRBV28	TGTGCCAGCAGCTTGGGGGGTGTGGATGAGCAGTTCTTC	CASSLGGVDEQFF
few	-	TRBJ2-7	TRBV7-2	TGTGCCAGCAGCTCCCGGAGGGCAGGGACGTACGAGCAGTACTTC	CASSSRRAGTYEQYF
-	-	TRBJ2-3	TRBV5-1	TGCGCCAGCAGCTCCGGACAGGAGGGGAATACGTGGGCAACAGATACGCAGTATTTT	CASSSGQEGNTWATDTQYF
-	TRBD1	TRBJ2-1	TRBV7-2	TGTGCCAGCAGCTTAGAAGACAGGGGCTCCTACAATGAGCAGTTCTTC	CASSLEDRGSYNEQFF
few	-	TRBJ2-7	TRBV5-1	TGCGCCAGCAGATATCGACAGACCTACGAGCAGTACTTC	CASRYRQTYEQYF
-	TRBD1	TRBJ2-5	TRBV5-1	TGCGCCAGCAGCTTGGCCGGGACAGAGCAGTACTTC	CASSLAGTEQYF
once	-	TRBJ2-1	TRBV28	TGTGCCAGCAGCCGCGAGGGGGGATGGAATGAGCAGTTCTTC	CASSREGGWNEQFF
-	-	TRBJ2-4	TRBV20-1	TGCAGTGCTTCCTCGGGGACGACGGGGGCCGCCAAAAACATTCAGTACTTC	CSASSGTTGAAKNIQYF
many	-	TRBJ2-7	TRBV6-5	TGTGCCAGCTCCCCAGGGGACTACGAGCAGTACTTC	CASSPGDYEQYF
-	TRBD1	TRBJ2-7	TRBV7-9	TGTGCCAGCAGCCCTTGGACAGGGCGACAGATAGGTGAGCAGTACTTC	CASSPWTGRQIGEQYF
-	TRBD2	TRBJ2-7	TRBV4-3	TGCGCCAGCAGCCAAGACGGGGGGAATCAGCCCCAGTACTTC	CASSQDGGNQPQYF
-	-	TRBJ1-5	TRBV20-1	TGCAGTGGGCGGGAAAGCAATCAGCCCCAGCATTTT	CSGRESNQPQHF
-	-	TRBJ2-2	TRBV5-5	TGTGCCAGCAGCGTTAGAGGGCCGGGCACCGGGGAGCTGTTTTTT	CASSVRGPGTGELFF
-	TRBD1	TRBJ1-2	TRBV7-9	TGTGCCAGCAGCCCAAGACAGGGGGCCTATGGCTACACCTTC	CASSPRQGAYGYTF
-	-	TRBJ1-5	TRBV10-3	TGTGCCATCAGTGAGTCGGGACTGGGGAGGCAGCCCCAGCATTTT	CAISESGLGRQPQHF
few	TRBD1	TRBJ1-1	TRBV18	TGTGCCAGCTCACTCCGGGACAGGAACACTGAAGCTTTCTTT	CASSLRDRNTEAFF
-	-	TRBJ2-1	TRBV6-5	TGTGCCAGCAGTTACAGGGGCGGTGAGCAGTTCTTC	CASSYRGGEQFF
many	TRBD2	TRBJ2-1	TRBV7-8	TGTGCCAGCAGCACGTACGGGGGGGCCTCCTACAATGAGCAGTTCTTC	CASSTYGGASYNEQFF
-	-	TRBJ2-5	TRBV28	TGTGCTTGCAGGCGGGAGACCCAGTACTTC	CACRRETQYF
few	TRBD1	TRBJ2-5	TRBV12-3/TRBV12-4	TGTGCCAGCAGGTGGACAGGGGGAGAGACCCAGTACTTC	CASRWTGGETQYF
few	-	TRBJ1-6	TRBV2	TGTGCCAGCAGACCAGGATGGGGAGATTCACCCCTCCACTTT	CASRPGWGDSPLHF
few	-	TRBJ1-2	TRBV7-9	TGTGCCAGCAGCCCCTGGGGTGTGAGCTATGGCTACACCTTC	CASSPWGVSYGYTF
-	-	TRBJ1-5	TRBV20-1	TGCAGTGCGCAAAGGGGGGGGCAGCCCCAGCATTTT	CSAQRGGQPQHF
-	TRBD1	TRBJ2-3	TRBV5-1	TGCGCCAGCAGCCGAGGACAGGGCAAAGATACGCAGTATTTT	CASSRGQGKDTQYF
few	TRBD2	TRBJ2-7	TRBV11-2	TGTGCCAGCAGCTTACCTGGGGCTAGCGGCTACGAGCAGTACTTC	CASSLPGASGYEQYF
few	TRBD2	TRBJ2-3	TRBV29-1	TGCAGCGTTTCCTCGCTTAGCGGGTCTAGCACAGATACGCAGTATTTT	CSVSSLSGSSTDTQYF
-	TRBD1	TRBJ1-2	TRBV27	TGTGCCTGTGGACAGGCCCATGGCTACACCTTC	CACGQAHGYTF
-	-	TRBJ2-5	TRBV9	TGTGCCAGCAGCGTAGGGGTCGGGCGAATTGGGGAGACCCAGTACTTC	CASSVGVGRIGETQYF
-	-	TRBJ2-5	TRBV4-1	TGCGCCAGCAGCCAAGACTTGTGGCGGGAATATCAAGAGACCCAGTACTTC	CASSQDLWREYQETQYF
-	-	TRBJ1-1	TRBV28	TGTGCCAGCCGGAATCAGGGGAACACTGAAGCTTTCTTT	CASRNQGNTEAFF
-	-	TRBJ1-1	TRBV18	TGTGCCAGCTCACCAGACAGGTTGAACACTGAAGCTTTCTTT	CASSPDRLNTEAFF
-	TRBD1	TRBJ1-1	TRBV20-1	TGCAGTGCGGCGAGGGACAGATTGGGGATGAACACTGAAGCTTTCTTT	CSAARDRLGMNTEAFF
few	-	TRBJ2-3	TRBV11-3	TGTGCCAGCGCGGGCCCTAGCACAGATACGCAGTATTTT	CASAGPSTDTQYF
many	-	TRBJ2-5	TRBV7-8	TGTGCCAGCAGCTTGACTCTGCCCCGGGAAGAGACCCAGTACTTC	CASSLTLPREETQYF
-	TRBD1	TRBJ2-5	TRBV5-6	TGTGCCAGCAGCTTACGGACAGGGATGGGAGAGACCCAGTACTTC	CASSLRTGMGETQYF
few	TRBD1	TRBJ1-5	TRBV20-1	TGCAGTGTCGACAGGGACGGCAGCAATCAGCCCCAGCATTTT	CSVDRDGSNQPQHF
-	TRBD2	TRBJ2-3	TRBV5-6	TGTGCCAGCACCTATCCGAGCGGGAGGGCAGATACGCAGTATTTT	CASTYPSGRADTQYF
once	TRBD1	TRBJ1-2	TRBV6-6	TGTGCCAGCAGTTACGCCGCCGACAGGGCAAGTGGCTACACCTTC	CASSYAADRASGYTF
-	-	TRBJ1-5	TRBV11-2	TGTGCCAGCAGCTGGGGGGGAATTGGTCAGCCCCAGCATTTT	CASSWGGIGQPQHF
many	-	TRBJ2-7	TRBV29-1	TGCAGCGTCGGGCTGGGCCCCTACGAGCAGTACTTC	CSVGLGPYEQYF
-	TRBD2	TRBJ2-1	TRBV20-1	TGCAGTGCGGAGTCGGGGAGCGGGGAGAGCTCCTACAATGAGCAGTTCTTC	CSAESGSGESSYNEQFF
-	-	TRBJ2-3	TRBV7-9	TGTGCCAGCGGTCGAGCCACAGATACGCAGTATTTT	CASGRATDTQYF
-	-	TRBJ2-5	TRBV15	TGTGCCACCAGCAGGAGGGTTGAGGAGACCCAGTACTTC	CATSRRVEETQYF
-	TRBD1	TRBJ2-7	TRBV4-3	TGCGCCAGCAGCCACCGATCGACAGGGGTCTACGAGCAGTACTTC	CASSHRSTGVYEQYF